Reported below is one TCR beta chain. Deletions cut 1 base from V and 4 bases from J, with 11 bases between. The CDR3 contains 15 residues. Germline CDR1 is SGHNT and CDR2 is YENEEA. The method was immunoSEQ multiplex PCR; TCRdb's version includes in-frame clones alone and lacks a portion of them. The data contain approximately 100,000 clones, 80% to 95% of them singletons. The data are from a study of siplizumab effects on memory and regulatory T cells. This TCR was sampled from a human donor in good health. This chain links TRBV11-3 with TRBJ2-1; D remains unclear. The material sequenced was non-Treg CD4+ T cells sorted from blood. CDR3 residues: CASSLGRSRYNEQFF. DNA of the CDR3: TGTGCCAGCAGCTTAGGTCGGTCGCGGTACAATGAGCAGTTCTTC.